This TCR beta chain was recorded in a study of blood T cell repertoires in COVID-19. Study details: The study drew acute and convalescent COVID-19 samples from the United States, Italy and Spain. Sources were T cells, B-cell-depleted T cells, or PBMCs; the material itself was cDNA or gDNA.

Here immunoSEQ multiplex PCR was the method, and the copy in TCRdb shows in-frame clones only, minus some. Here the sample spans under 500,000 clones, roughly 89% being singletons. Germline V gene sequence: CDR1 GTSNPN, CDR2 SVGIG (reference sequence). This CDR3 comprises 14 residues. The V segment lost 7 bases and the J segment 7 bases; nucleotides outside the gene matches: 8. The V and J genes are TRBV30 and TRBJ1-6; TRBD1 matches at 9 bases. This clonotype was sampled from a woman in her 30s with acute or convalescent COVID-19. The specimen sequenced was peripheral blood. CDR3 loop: CAYNPGTGNSPLHF. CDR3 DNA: TGTGCCTACAACCCTGGGACAGGGAATTCACCCCTCCACTTT.